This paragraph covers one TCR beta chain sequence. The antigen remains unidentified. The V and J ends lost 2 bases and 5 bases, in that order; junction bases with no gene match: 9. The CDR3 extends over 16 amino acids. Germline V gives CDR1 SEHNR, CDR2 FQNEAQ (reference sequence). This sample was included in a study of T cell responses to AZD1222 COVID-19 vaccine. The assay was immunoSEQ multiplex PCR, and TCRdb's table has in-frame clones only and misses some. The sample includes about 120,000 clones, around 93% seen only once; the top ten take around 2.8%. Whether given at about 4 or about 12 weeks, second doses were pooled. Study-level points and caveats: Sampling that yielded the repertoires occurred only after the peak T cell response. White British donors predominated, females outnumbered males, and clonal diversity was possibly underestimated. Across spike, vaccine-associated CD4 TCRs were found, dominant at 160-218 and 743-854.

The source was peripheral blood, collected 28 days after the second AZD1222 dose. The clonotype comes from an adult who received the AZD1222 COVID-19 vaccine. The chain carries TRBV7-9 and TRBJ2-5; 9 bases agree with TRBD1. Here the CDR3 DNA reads TGTGCCAGCAGCTTAAGCGGGGACAGGGCGATGGAGACCCAGTACTTC. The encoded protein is CASSLSGDRAMETQYF.